Below, 21 T cell receptor beta chains from the same sample are listed, as sequenced in a study of beta chain features in type 1 diabetes. Expressed TCRB transcripts were sequenced after all isolated RNA was converted to cDNA. Sequencing used immunoSEQ multiplex PCR; TCRdb keeps in-frame clones, though not all of them. The table has 150,000 to 190,000 clones, approximately 8.1% seen once. Sample: central memory CD4+ T cells from blood. These receptor sequences come from a man aged 18 to 29 in good health.

This clone was seen a handful of times. The rearrangement links TRBV7-9 to TRBJ1-4; D is perhaps TRBD1 (5 bases). The CDR3 contains 16 residues. Germline loops: CDR1 SEHNR, CDR2 FQNEAQ (reference sequence). Trimming left V 6 bases short and J 7 bases short, with 21 bases between. CDR3 DNA sequence: TGTGCCAGCAGTAAATCGCAGGGCTGGGGGGGTGAAAAACTGTTTTTT. Its translation is CASSKSQGWGGEKLFF.

In its sample, this clone was seen a few times. The rearrangement joins TRBV7-6 to TRBJ2-1, with 8 bases fitting TRBD2. CDR1 SGHVS and CDR2 FNYEAQ come from the germline V gene. The CDR3 has 17 amino acids. V lost 0 bases, J lost 2 bases, and 6 bases stayed unmatched. The CDR3 loop reads CASSLAASGPPYNEQFF. CDR3 in DNA: TGTGCCAGCAGCTTAGCGGCTAGCGGGCCCCCCTACAATGAGCAGTTCTTC.

There are a few counts of this clone. The chain uses TRBV6-4 and TRBJ1-2; the match to TRBD1 covers 10 bases. This CDR3 region has 17 residues. Germline trimming cut 2 bases from V and 2 bases from J; bases unmatched to any gene: 8. The germline CDR1 and CDR2 sequences are MRHNA and SNTAGT. The CDR3 DNA sequence: TGTGCCAGCAGTGACGAGGACAGGGGGTCGGTCAACTATGGCTACACCTTC. It yields the protein CASSDEDRGSVNYGYTF.

The genes are TRBV5-1 and TRBJ2-3, with TRBD2 identical over 7 bases. Per germline, CDR1 SGHRS and CDR2 YFSETQ. The CDR3 contains 15 residues. V was clipped by 4 bases and J by 0 bases; unmatched bases: 5. For the CDR3, the DNA is TGCGCCAGCAGCCTGAATAGCGGGAGCACAGATACGCAGTATTTT. Its translation is CASSLNSGSTDTQYF.

This chain joins TRBV10-3 and TRBJ1-1; TRBD1 might be the D (5 bases). CDR1 ENHRY and CDR2 SYGVKD come from the germline V gene. The V and J ends lost 6 bases and 3 bases respectively, with 14 bases between them. CDR3 length: 14 residues. This CDR3 is CAISKQVKDTEAFF. For the CDR3, the DNA is TGTGCCATCAGCAAACAGGTAAAGGACACTGAAGCTTTCTTT.

The sample holds many counts of this clone. This chain joins TRBV4-2 and TRBJ2-3; 15 bases are a match to TRBD2. V lost 4 bases to trimming and J lost 5 bases; unmatched junction nucleotides: 4. The CDR3 length is 16 residues. Germline CDR1 reads LGHNA; CDR2 reads YNFKEQ. The CDR3 is CASSRVGLAGGDTQYF. As DNA, the CDR3 is TGTGCCAGCAGCCGTGTGGGACTAGCGGGAGGAGATACGCAGTATTTT.

This clone was observed a handful of times. The chain couples TRBV11-2 to TRBJ1-2; 7 nucleotides align to TRBD1. Germline CDR1 and CDR2: SGHAT and FQNNGV. V gave up 3 bases and J gave up 6 bases; unmatched junction bases: 13. This CDR3 contains 16 residues. The CDR3 reads CASSFPEGWTGDGYTF. The CDR3 DNA reads TGTGCCAGCAGCTTCCCCGAGGGGTGGACAGGAGATGGCTACACCTTC.

This clone was seen a handful of times. The chain couples TRBV30 to TRBJ1-6; a weak D match, TRBD1 (6 bases). Looked up from germline, CDR1 is GTSNPN and CDR2 is SVGIG (reference sequence). The CDR3 covers 14 residues. The ends were cut back, 1 base at V and 7 bases at J, with 11 bases in the middle. The CDR3: CAWSGRGGNSPLHF. The CDR3 DNA reads as TGTGCCTGGAGTGGGAGGGGGGGCAATTCACCCCTCCACTTT.

The sample holds a few counts of this clone. This chain uses TRBV5-1 with TRBJ2-2, with D maybe TRBD2 (7 bases). V lost 0 bases, J lost 4 bases, and 13 bases lay in between. CDR3 length: 16 amino acids. The germline gives CDR1 SGHRS, CDR2 YFSETQ. The CDR3 coding sequence is TGCGCCAGCAGCTTGGAGGCGGGGGCTTTCACCGGGGAGCTGTTTTTT. Residues: CASSLEAGAFTGELFF.

The table lists this clone with a few counts. The chain links TRBV27 to TRBJ2-5; TRBD2 agrees at 10 bases. Germline trimming cut 10 bases from V and 5 bases from J; bases unmatched to any gene: 16. The CDR3 contains 16 residues. CDR1 and CDR2 (germline): MNHEY, SMNVEV (reference sequence). The CDR3 here is CATRSGGALGEETQYF. The CDR3 nucleotides read TGTGCCACCAGGAGCGGGGGGGCCCTCGGGGAGGAGACCCAGTACTTC.

This clone was recorded a few times. The V call is TRBV5-1, the J call TRBJ2-3; TRBD1 is a possible D gene (6 bases). The germline V gene encodes CDR1 SGHRS and CDR2 YFSETQ. Trimming pared 2 bases from V and 2 bases from J, leaving 9 bases between. CDR3 size: 14 residues. The CDR3 DNA follows: TGCGCCAGCAGCTTACAGGGTGACACAGATACGCAGTATTTT. Translation: CASSLQGDTDTQYF.

The chain is built from TRBV6-5 and TRBJ1-2; no clear D gene. The CDR3 has 11 amino acids. From germline, CDR1 is MNHEY and CDR2 SVGAGI. Trimming took off 5 bases at V and 5 bases at J, with 6 bases between the two ends. The CDR3 region has the DNA TGTGCCAGCAGTGAACGGTATGGCTACACCTTC. Its protein is CASSERYGYTF.

This clone turned up a few times. The V and J genes are TRBV28 and TRBJ1-6; D is uncertain. V shed 1 base and J shed 9 bases, with 10 bases lying between them. In germline, CDR1 is MDHEN, CDR2 SYDVKM. The CDR3 is made up of 14 amino acids. CDR3 amino acids: CASSLYPGGSPLHF. The CDR3 DNA reads as TGTGCCAGCAGTTTATATCCGGGTGGTTCACCCCTCCACTTT.

The V and J genes are TRBV5-1 and TRBJ1-2, with 8 bases identical to TRBD1. V dropped 3 bases and J dropped 6; count of bases not matched to a gene: 7. Germline V gene data show CDR1 as SGHRS and CDR2 as YFSETQ. The CDR3 covers 14 residues. CDR3: CASSSPGGGDGYTF. In DNA form, the CDR3 reads TGCGCCAGCAGCTCCCCAGGGGGCGGGGATGGCTACACCTTC.

The rearrangement joins TRBV5-1 to TRBJ2-3; 7 bases are shared with TRBD2. Unmatched junction bases numbered 5, after V lost 4 bases and J lost 0 bases. CDR3 length: 15 amino acids. CDR1 is SGHRS and CDR2 is YFSETQ in the germline V gene. The DNA for the CDR3 is TGCGCCAGCAGCGGAACTAGCGATAGCACAGATACGCAGTATTTT. It yields the protein CASSGTSDSTDTQYF. The full variable domain, with the rest looked up from reference TRBV5-1 and TRBJ2-3, is KAGVTQTPRYLIKTRGQQVTLSCSPISGHRSVSWYQQTPGQGLQFLFEYFSETQRNKGNFPGRFSGRQFSNSRSEMNVSTLELGDSALYLCASSGTSDSTDTQYFGPGTRLTVL.

This clone came up a few times. The rearrangement uses TRBV28 and TRBJ1-1, with D possibly matching TRBD1 (5 bases). The CDR3 has 17 residues. Deletions cut 6 bases from V and 1 base from J, with 21 bases between. Per germline, CDR1 MDHEN and CDR2 SYDVKM. CDR3 coding DNA: TGTGCCAGCAGCAAGGCTGGGCGACAGCGGGCGAACACTGAAGCTTTCTTT. This sequence encodes CASSKAGRQRANTEAFF.

This chain joins TRBV18 and TRBJ2-5; D is undetermined. Germline values: CDR1 KGHSH, CDR2 LQKENI. This CDR3 is built from 15 residues. V lost 3 bases and J 4 bases, leaving 15 bases between the germline ends. DNA of the CDR3: TGTGCCAGCTCACCTCCTGGCGGCCGGAGAGAGACCCAGTACTTC. Translation: CASSPPGGRRETQYF.

The chain has TRBV5-4 and TRBJ2-2, with 7 nucleotides matching TRBD2. V was pared by 2 bases and J by 0 bases, with 4 bases of the junction left unmatched. Germline CDR1 reads SGHNT; CDR2 reads YYREEE (reference sequence). The CDR3 contains 16 residues. The CDR3 bases are TGTGCCAGCAGCTTACAAAGCGGGGCGAACACCGGGGAGCTGTTTTTT. The encoded protein is CASSLQSGANTGELFF.

This clone was counted a few times. V usage is TRBV19 and J usage is TRBJ2-7, with D possibly TRBD1 on 6 matching bases. V gave up 4 bases and J gave up 0 bases, with 13 bases separating them. The CDR3 is made up of 15 amino acids. CDR1 and CDR2 (germline): LNHDA, SQIVND (reference sequence). The CDR3 nucleotides are TGTGCCAGTAGTACCTCCTGGGGGCGCTCCTACGAGCAGTACTTC. Translating gives CASSTSWGRSYEQYF.

In nucleotides, the CDR3 is TGCGCCAGCAGCCAAGAATTCGGGGAGCAGTACTTC. Translated, it gives CASSQEFGEQYF. V usage is TRBV4-3 and J usage is TRBJ2-7; D unresolved. CDR1 and CDR2 (germline): LGHNA, YSLEER. The CDR3 is 12 amino acids. V was pared by 0 bases and J by 7 bases, with 7 bases between.

The J gene is TRBJ2-1, the V gene TRBV7-3; 7 bases line up with TRBD2. CDR3 size: 16 residues. Germline CDR1 is SGHTA and CDR2 is FQGTGA. Trimming cost V 5 bases and J 6 bases; bases outside gene matches: 13. The chain's CDR3 is CASSHKRRGGFNEQFF. For the CDR3, the DNA is TGTGCCAGCAGCCACAAGAGGCGGGGAGGGTTCAATGAGCAGTTCTTC.